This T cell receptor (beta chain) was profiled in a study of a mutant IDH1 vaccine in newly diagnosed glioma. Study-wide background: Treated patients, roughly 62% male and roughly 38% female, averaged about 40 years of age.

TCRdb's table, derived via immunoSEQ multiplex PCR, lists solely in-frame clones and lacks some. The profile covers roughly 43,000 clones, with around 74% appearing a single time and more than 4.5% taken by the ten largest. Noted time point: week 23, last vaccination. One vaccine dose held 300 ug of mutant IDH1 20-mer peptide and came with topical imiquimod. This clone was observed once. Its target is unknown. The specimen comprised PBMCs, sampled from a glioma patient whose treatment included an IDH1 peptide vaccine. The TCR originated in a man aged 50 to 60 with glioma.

The CDR3 reads CASSDYRGHTEAFF. In nucleotides, the CDR3 is TGCGCCAGCAGTGATTACAGGGGGCACACTGAAGCTTTCTTT. The rearrangement uses TRBV10-2 and TRBJ1-1, with 9 nucleotides matching TRBD1. Germline V gives CDR1 WSHSY, CDR2 SAAADI. The CDR3 covers 14 residues. V was clipped by 3 bases and J by 3 bases; unmatched bases: 2.